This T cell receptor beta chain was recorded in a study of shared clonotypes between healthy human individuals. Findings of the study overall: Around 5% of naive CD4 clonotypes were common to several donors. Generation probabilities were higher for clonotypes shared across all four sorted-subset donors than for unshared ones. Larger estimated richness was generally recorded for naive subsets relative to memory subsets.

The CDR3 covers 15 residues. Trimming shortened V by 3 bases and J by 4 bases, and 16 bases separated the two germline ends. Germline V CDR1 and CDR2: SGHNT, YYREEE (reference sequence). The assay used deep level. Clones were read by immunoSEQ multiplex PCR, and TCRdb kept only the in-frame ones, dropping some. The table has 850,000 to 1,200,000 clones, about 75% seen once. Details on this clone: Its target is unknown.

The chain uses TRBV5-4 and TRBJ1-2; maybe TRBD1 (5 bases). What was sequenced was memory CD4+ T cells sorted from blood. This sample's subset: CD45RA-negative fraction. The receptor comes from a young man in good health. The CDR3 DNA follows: TGTGCCAGCAGCTCCATGACAGCGGCGATCTATGGCTACACCTTC. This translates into CASSSMTAAIYGYTF.